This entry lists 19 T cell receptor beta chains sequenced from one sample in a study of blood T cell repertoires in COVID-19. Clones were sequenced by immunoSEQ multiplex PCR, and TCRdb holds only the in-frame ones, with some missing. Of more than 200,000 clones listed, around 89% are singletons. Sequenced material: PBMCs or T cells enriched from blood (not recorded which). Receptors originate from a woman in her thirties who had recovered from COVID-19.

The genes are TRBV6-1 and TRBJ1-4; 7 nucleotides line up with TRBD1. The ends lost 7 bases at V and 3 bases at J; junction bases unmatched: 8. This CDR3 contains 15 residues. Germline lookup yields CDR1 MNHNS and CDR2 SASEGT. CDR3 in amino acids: CASNPRGQANEKLFF. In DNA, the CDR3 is TGTGCCAGCAATCCTAGGGGGCAGGCTAATGAAAAACTGTTTTTT.

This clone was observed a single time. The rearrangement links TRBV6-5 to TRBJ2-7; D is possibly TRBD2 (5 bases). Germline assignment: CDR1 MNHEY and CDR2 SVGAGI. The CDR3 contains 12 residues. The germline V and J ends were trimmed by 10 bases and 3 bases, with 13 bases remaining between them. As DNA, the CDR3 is TGTGCCATCGCGGGTGGTCTCTACGAGCAGTACTTC. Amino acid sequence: CAIAGGLYEQYF.

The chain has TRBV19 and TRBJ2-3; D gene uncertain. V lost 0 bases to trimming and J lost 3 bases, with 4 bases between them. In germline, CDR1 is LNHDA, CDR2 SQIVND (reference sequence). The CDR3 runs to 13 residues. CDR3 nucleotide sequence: TGTGCCAGTAGTATAGATCGGACAGATACGCAGTATTTT. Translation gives CASSIDRTDTQYF.

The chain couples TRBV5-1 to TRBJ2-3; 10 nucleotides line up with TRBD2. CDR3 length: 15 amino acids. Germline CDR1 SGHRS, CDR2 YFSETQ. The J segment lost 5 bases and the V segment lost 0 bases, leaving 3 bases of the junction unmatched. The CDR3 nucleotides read TGCGCCAGCAGCTTGGGGCTAGCGGGAGTAGATACGCAGTATTTT. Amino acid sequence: CASSLGLAGVDTQYF.

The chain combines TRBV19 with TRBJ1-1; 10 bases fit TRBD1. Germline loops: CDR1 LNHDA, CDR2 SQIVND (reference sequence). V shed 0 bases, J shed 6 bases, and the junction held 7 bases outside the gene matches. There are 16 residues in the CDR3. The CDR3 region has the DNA TGTGCCAGTAGTATAGATACGAGGACAGGGGGAGCTGAAGCTTTCTTT. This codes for CASSIDTRTGGAEAFF. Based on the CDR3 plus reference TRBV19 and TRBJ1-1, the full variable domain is DGGITQSPKYLFRKEGQNVTLSCEQNLNHDAMYWYRQDPGQGLRLIYYSQIVNDFQKGDIAEGYSVSREKKESFPLTVTSAQKNPTAFYLCASSIDTRTGGAEAFFGQGTRLTVV.

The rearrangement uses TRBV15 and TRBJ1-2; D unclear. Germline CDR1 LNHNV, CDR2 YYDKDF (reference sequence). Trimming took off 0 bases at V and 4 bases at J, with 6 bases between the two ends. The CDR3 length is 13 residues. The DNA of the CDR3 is TGTGCCACCAGCAGAGATCCCGGCTATGGCTACACCTTC. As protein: CATSRDPGYGYTF.

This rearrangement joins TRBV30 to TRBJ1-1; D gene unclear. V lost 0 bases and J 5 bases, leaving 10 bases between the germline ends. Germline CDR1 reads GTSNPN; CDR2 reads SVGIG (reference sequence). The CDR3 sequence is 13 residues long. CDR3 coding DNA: TGTGCCTGGAGTGTATTGGGGAGGACTGAAGCTTTCTTT. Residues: CAWSVLGRTEAFF.

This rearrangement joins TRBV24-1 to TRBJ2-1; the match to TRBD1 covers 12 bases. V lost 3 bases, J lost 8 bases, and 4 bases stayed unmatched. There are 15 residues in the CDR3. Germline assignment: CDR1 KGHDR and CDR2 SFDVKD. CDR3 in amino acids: CATSDTGTGGDEQFF. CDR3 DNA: TGTGCCACCAGTGATACCGGGACAGGGGGCGATGAGCAGTTCTTC.

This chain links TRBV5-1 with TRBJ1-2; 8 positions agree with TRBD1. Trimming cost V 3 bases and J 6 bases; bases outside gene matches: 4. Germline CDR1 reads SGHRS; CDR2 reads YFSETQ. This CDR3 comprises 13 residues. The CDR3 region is CASSSQGVDGYTF. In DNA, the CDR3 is TGCGCCAGCAGCTCACAGGGGGTGGATGGCTACACCTTC.

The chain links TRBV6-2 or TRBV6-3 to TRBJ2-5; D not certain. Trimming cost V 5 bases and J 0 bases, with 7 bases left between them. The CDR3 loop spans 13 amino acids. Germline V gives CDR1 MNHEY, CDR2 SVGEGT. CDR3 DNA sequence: TGTGCCAGCAGTCTAGGATACCAAGAGACCCAGTACTTC. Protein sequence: CASSLGYQETQYF.

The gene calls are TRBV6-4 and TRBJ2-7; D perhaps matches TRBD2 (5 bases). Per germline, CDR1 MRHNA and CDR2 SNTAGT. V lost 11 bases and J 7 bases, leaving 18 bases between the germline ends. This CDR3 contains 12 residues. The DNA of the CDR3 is TGTGCCCGCGAGGGCCAGCCTAAGGAGCAGTACTTC. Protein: CAREGQPKEQYF.

For the CDR3, the DNA is TGTGCCACCAGCAGAGATCTAGGTGGCAATCAGCCCCAGCATTTT. Amino acids: CATSRDLGGNQPQHF. The rearrangement links TRBV15 to TRBJ1-5; D remains unclear. The germline gives CDR1 LNHNV, CDR2 YYDKDF (reference sequence). Trimming shortened V by 0 bases and J by 2 bases, and 8 bases separated the two germline ends. This CDR3 spans 15 amino acids.

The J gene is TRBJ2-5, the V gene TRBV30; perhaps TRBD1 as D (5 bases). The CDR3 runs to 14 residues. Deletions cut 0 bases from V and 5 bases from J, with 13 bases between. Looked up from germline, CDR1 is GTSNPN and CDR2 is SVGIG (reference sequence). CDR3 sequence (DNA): TGTGCCTGGAGTGTAGTAAGGGGTTGGGAGACCCAGTACTTC. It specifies CAWSVVRGWETQYF.

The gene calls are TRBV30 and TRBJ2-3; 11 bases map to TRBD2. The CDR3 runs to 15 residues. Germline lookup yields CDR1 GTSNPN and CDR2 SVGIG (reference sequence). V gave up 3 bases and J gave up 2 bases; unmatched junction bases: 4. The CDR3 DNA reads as TGTGCCTGGAGCATGACTAGCGGGGCCACAGATACGCAGTATTTT. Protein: CAWSMTSGATDTQYF.

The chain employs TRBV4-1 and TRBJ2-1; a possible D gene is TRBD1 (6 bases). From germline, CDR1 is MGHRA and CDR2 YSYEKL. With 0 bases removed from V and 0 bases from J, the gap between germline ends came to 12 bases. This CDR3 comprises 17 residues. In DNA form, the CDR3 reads TGCGCCAGCAGCCAAGAGGCAGGGGCCAGCTCCTACAATGAGCAGTTCTTC. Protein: CASSQEAGASSYNEQFF.

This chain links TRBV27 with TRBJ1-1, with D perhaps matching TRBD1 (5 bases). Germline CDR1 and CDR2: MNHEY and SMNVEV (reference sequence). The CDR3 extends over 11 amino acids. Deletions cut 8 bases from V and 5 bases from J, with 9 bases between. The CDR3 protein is CASAGGTEAFF. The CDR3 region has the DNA TGTGCCAGCGCGGGGGGGACTGAAGCTTTCTTT.

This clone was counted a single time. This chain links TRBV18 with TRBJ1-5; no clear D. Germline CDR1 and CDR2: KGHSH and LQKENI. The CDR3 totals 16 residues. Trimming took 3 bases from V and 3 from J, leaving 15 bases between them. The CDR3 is CASSPGDGPSNQPQHF. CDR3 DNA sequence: TGTGCCAGCTCACCGGGCGATGGGCCCTCCAATCAGCCCCAGCATTTT.

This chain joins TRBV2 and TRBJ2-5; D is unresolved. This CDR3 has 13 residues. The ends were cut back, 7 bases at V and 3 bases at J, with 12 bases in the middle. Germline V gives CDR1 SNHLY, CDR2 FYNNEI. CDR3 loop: CASNRLDEETQYF. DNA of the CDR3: TGTGCCAGCAACCGGCTAGATGAAGAGACCCAGTACTTC.

CDR3 protein: CASSSFLAGGPGDTQYF. The CDR3 DNA is TGTGCCAGCAGCTCGTTCCTAGCGGGAGGGCCGGGAGATACGCAGTATTTT. The V gene is TRBV5-4, the J gene TRBJ2-3; 12 bases are a match to TRBD2. Germline CDR1 and CDR2: SGHNT and YYREEE (reference sequence). The CDR3 spans 17 residues. The V gene end was trimmed by 3 bases and the J gene end by 5 bases; junction bases not matched to a gene: 10.